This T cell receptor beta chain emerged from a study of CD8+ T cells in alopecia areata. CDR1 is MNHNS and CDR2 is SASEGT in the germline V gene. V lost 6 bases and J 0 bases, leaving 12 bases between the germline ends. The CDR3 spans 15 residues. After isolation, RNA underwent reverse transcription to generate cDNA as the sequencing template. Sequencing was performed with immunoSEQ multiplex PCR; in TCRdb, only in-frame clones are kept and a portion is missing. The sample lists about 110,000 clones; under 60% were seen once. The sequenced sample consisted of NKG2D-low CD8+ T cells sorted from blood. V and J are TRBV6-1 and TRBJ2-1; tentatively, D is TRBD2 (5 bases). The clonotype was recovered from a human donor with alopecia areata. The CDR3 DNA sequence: TGTGCCAGCAGAGTTAGCGCTCGCTCCTACAATGAGCAGTTCTTC. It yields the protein CASRVSARSYNEQFF.